This T cell receptor (beta chain) was identified in a study of Tregs in tolerant kidney transplant recipients. The V end lost 5 bases, the J end lost 6 bases, and 14 bases lay between the germline ends. This CDR3 is 14 amino acids long. Germline V CDR1 and CDR2: MNHEY, SVGAGI. Profiling relied on immunoSEQ multiplex PCR, and the TCRdb table lists in-frame clones only, not all of them. The sample yields about 110,000 clones, nearly 90% seen once. This receptor was identified in a human donor who received a combined kidney and bone marrow transplant. The source material was CD4+ T cells from blood, sampled before the transplant. The chain couples TRBV6-5 to TRBJ1-5; D is perhaps TRBD1 (5 bases). DNA of the CDR3: TGTGCCAGCAGTCCATCCCCCGGGGGTCAGCCCCAGCATTTT. Its protein product is CASSPSPGGQPQHF.